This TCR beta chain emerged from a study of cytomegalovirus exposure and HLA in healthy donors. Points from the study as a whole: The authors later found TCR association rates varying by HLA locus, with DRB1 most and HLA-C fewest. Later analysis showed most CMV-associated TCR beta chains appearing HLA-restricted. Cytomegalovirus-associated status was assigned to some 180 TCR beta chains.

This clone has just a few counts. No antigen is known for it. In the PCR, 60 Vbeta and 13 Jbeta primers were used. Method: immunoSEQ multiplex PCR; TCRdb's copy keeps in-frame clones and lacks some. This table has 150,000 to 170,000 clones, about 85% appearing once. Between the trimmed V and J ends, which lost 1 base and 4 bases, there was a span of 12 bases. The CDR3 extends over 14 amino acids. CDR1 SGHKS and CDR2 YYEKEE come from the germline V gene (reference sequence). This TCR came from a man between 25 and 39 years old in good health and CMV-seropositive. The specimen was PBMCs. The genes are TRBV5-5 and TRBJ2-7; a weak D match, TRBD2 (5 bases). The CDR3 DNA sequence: TGTGCCAGCAGCTTGAATCCCGGGATATACGAGCAGTACTTC. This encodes CASSLNPGIYEQYF.